One sample yielded the 27 T cell receptor beta chains listed below, sequenced in a study. TCRdb reprocessed the RT-PCR reads with MiXCR, giving one entry per CDR3 protein. This sample has more than 600,000 distinct CDR3 sequences; over 12% occur once, and the top ten carry about 3.6%. Material for sequencing was memory CD4+ T cells from blood. The receptors shown here come from a female donor in good health, serving as a healthy control.

This clonotype has a count of ten or more. The V call is TRBV29-1, the J call TRBJ2-3; D might be TRBD1 (6 bases). Trimming removed 3 bases at V and 6 bases at J, with 7 bases between. CDR3 size: 11 residues. The V gene's germline CDR1 is SQVTM and CDR2 ANQGSEA. The CDR3 loop is CSVEGADTQYF. CDR3 in DNA: TGCAGCGTTGAGGGGGCGGATACGCAGTATTTT.

This clonotype was recorded many times. This chain joins TRBV11-2 and TRBJ1-5, with unresolved D. CDR3 length equals 15 residues. Germline V gene lookup returns CDR1 SGHAT and CDR2 FQNNGV. The ends were cut back, 0 bases at V and 1 base at J, with 7 bases in the middle. CDR3 region: CASSLDSESNQPQHF. The CDR3 DNA follows: TGTGCCAGCAGCTTAGATTCGGAGAGCAATCAGCCCCAGCATTTT. Combining the CDR3 with reference TRBV11-2 and TRBJ1-5 gives the whole variable domain EAGVAQSPRYKIIEKRQSVAFWCNPISGHATLYWYQQILGQGPKLLIQFQNNGVVDDSQLPKDRFSAERLKGVDSTLKIQPAKLEDSAVYLCASSLDSESNQPQHFGDGTRLSIL.

The sample holds many counts of this clonotype. The CDR3 sequence is CASRPTGTSVHEQYF. The DNA for the CDR3 is TGTGCCAGCAGGCCTACCGGGACTAGCGTCCACGAGCAGTACTTC. The rearrangement links TRBV6-5 to TRBJ2-7; TRBD2 agrees at 10 bases. The germline CDR1 and CDR2 sequences are MNHEY and SVGAGI. The J segment lost 5 bases and the V segment lost 6 bases, leaving 10 bases of the junction unmatched. CDR3 length: 15 amino acids.

In this sample, this clonotype turned up a few times. The CDR3 is CASSVGNNQPQHF. Here the CDR3 DNA reads TGTGCCAGCAGTGTCGGGAACAATCAGCCCCAGCATTTT. J is TRBJ1-5 and V is TRBV27; D gene unclear. The V end was cut by 5 bases, the J end by 3 bases, with 8 bases between. Looked up from germline, CDR1 is MNHEY and CDR2 is SMNVEV (reference sequence). This CDR3 is 13 amino acids long.

This clonotype was found a few times. The rearrangement uses TRBV5-1 and TRBJ2-6; possible D gene TRBD2, 6 bases. The CDR3 extends over 15 amino acids. CDR1 and CDR2 from the germline V gene are SGHRS and YFSETQ. The V gene lost 7 bases and the J gene lost 4 bases, with 15 bases spanning the gap. In nucleotides, the CDR3 is TGCGCCAGCGGGCTTGGGGGGTCCGGGGCCAACGTCCTGACTTTC. Encoded protein: CASGLGGSGANVLTF.

This clonotype was recorded many times. The CDR3 reads CSVGARRLESDTQYF. The CDR3, as DNA: TGCAGCGTTGGCGCAAGGCGGCTAGAATCAGATACGCAGTATTTT. This chain uses TRBV29-1 with TRBJ2-3; D remains ambiguous. Trimming removed 4 bases from V and 4 bases from J, with 18 bases in between. Germline-derived CDR1 and CDR2 are SQVTM and ANQGSEA. The CDR3 is made up of 15 amino acids.

The chain has TRBV23-1 and TRBJ1-1; 8 positions match TRBD1. Being an ORF, TRBV23-1 has a function that is uncertain. This CDR3 contains 17 residues. Trimming removed 0 bases from V and 7 bases from J; junction bases left unmatched: 13. The CDR3 loop reads CASSQSGQARSGDEAFF. In DNA, the CDR3 is TGCGCCAGCAGTCAATCGGGACAGGCCAGATCGGGAGATGAAGCTTTCTTT.

This clonotype was detected ten times or more. This chain links TRBV7-2 with TRBJ2-1; D call uncertain. There are 15 residues in the CDR3. The V end lost 1 base, the J end lost 0 bases, and 7 bases lay between the germline ends. The V gene's germline CDR1 is SGHTA and CDR2 FQGNSA. CDR3: CASSLGSSSYNEQFF. The CDR3 DNA reads as TGTGCCAGCAGCTTAGGGTCGAGCTCCTACAATGAGCAGTTCTTC.

V is TRBV7-2 and J is TRBJ1-3; the D gene is possibly TRBD1 (5 bases). The CDR3 consists of 15 residues. V lost 1 base and J lost 0, with 7 bases in between. The V gene's germline CDR1 is SGHTA and CDR2 FQGNSA. The CDR3 nucleotides are TGTGCCAGCAGCTTAGAGAGGGGCTCTGGAAACACCATATATTTT. As protein: CASSLERGSGNTIYF.

CDR3 sequence reads: CASTPGFGYTF. Written as DNA, the CDR3 is TGTGCCAGCACTCCCGGTTTTGGCTACACCTTC. This sequence joins TRBV12-3 or TRBV12-4 and TRBJ1-2; D ambiguous. CDR3 length: 11 residues. V was clipped by 7 bases and J by 7 bases, with 10 bases between them.

The chain couples TRBV20-1 to TRBJ2-7; 11 bases match TRBD2. This CDR3 has 15 amino acids. The V segment lost 3 bases and the J segment 3 bases; nucleotides outside the gene matches: 7. Per germline, CDR1 DFQATT and CDR2 SNEGSKA (reference sequence). The CDR3 protein is CSARSGLADSYEQYF. The CDR3 nucleotides are TGCAGTGCTAGGTCGGGACTAGCGGACAGCTACGAGCAGTACTTC.

In its sample, this clonotype was seen a few times. This chain joins TRBV12-3 or TRBV12-4 and TRBJ1-1; TRBD1 might be the D (5 bases). The CDR3 has 14 amino acids. Trimming took off 7 bases at V and 4 bases at J, with 16 bases between the two ends. CDR3 loop: CASTFVGGGTEAFF. DNA for the CDR3: TGTGCCAGCACCTTTGTGGGGGGAGGCACTGAAGCTTTCTTT.

Comments on this clonotype: A much more abundant neighbour one base away suggests this may be a read error. The chain has TRBV20-1 and TRBJ2-3; 13 bases map to TRBD2. Germline-derived CDR1 and CDR2 are DFQATT and SNEGSKA (reference sequence). The CDR3 totals 14 residues. The CDR3 region is CNATSGGAKDTQYF. For the CDR3, the DNA is TGCAATGCTACTAGCGGGGGGGCAAAAGATACGCAGTATTTT.

This clonotype was observed a few times. The chain recombines TRBV6-6 with TRBJ1-4; maybe TRBD1 (6 bases). V gave up 5 bases and J gave up 0 bases, with 19 bases separating them. This CDR3 contains 18 residues. Germline CDR1 MNHNY, CDR2 SVGAGI (reference sequence). The CDR3 DNA follows: TGTGCCAGCAGTAAACGCGGACAGAGGGTGCCAACTAATGAAAAACTGTTTTTT. Translated: CASSKRGQRVPTNEKLFF.

This clonotype was seen many times. CDR3 sequence: CASSSGQETGNTIYF. The CDR3 DNA reads as TGTGCCAGCAGTTCGGGACAGGAGACAGGAAACACCATATATTTT. V is TRBV6-5 and J is TRBJ1-3; 8 nucleotides line up with TRBD1. V was pared by 4 bases and J by 4 bases, with 6 bases of the junction left unmatched. Germline-derived CDR1 and CDR2 are MNHEY and SVGAGI. The CDR3 consists of 15 residues.

This clonotype was observed a few times. The chain has TRBV5-1 and TRBJ1-6, with 9 bases matching TRBD1. The CDR3 is made up of 19 amino acids. CDR1 is SGHRS and CDR2 is YFSETQ in the germline V gene. Unmatched junction bases numbered 16, after V lost 1 base and J lost 8 bases. DNA for the CDR3: TGCGCCAGCAGCTTGACAGTCCCGGGACAGGGATCGGGGTATTCACCCCTCCACTTT. It yields the protein CASSLTVPGQGSGYSPLHF.

As to this clonotype: One end of the junction fails to match germline, which may point to a read error. The V and J genes are TRBV20-1 and TRBJ2-1, with D perhaps TRBD2 (6 bases). The germline gives CDR1 DFQATT, CDR2 SNEGSKA (reference sequence). The CDR3 is 15 residues long. The CDR3 here is CRARSSLASGNEQFF. The CDR3 DNA reads TGTAGGGCTAGATCCTCTCTAGCGTCGGGCAATGAGCAGTTCTTC.

The rearrangement links TRBV12-3 or TRBV12-4 to TRBJ2-3; 12 bases are a match to TRBD2. This CDR3 has 23 residues. V shed 1 base, J shed 2 bases, and the junction held 22 bases outside the gene matches. CDR3 amino acids: CASSLDGRFRLAGEGSTTDTQYF. In DNA, the CDR3 is TGTGCCAGCAGTTTAGACGGGAGATTCCGACTAGCGGGAGAAGGTTCAACCACAGATACGCAGTATTTT.

Many counts were recorded for this clonotype. This chain joins TRBV7-3 and TRBJ2-2; D is unclear. Per the germline V gene, CDR1 is SGHTA and CDR2 is FQGTGA. Trimming removed 5 bases at V and 0 bases at J, with 7 bases between. The CDR3 has 14 amino acids. The CDR3 sequence: CASSRVANTGELFF. Written as DNA, the CDR3 is TGTGCCAGCAGCAGGGTGGCGAACACCGGGGAGCTGTTTTTT.

This clonotype was seen more than once but under ten times. The chain recombines TRBV7-2 with TRBJ2-1, with TRBD1 identical over 8 bases. The CDR3 totals 16 residues. V trimming: 7 bases; J trimming: 0 bases; junction bases outside the gene matches: 8. CDR1 and CDR2 (germline): SGHTA, FQGNSA. CDR3 bases: TGTGCCAGCACCCGGGACAGGCCTAGCTCCTACAATGAGCAGTTCTTC. Its protein is CASTRDRPSSYNEQFF.

The gene calls are TRBV20-1 and TRBJ2-5; D might be TRBD1 (6 bases). This CDR3 spans 16 amino acids. CDR1 is DFQATT and CDR2 is SNEGSKA in the germline V gene (reference sequence). V shed 3 bases and J shed 1 base, with 18 bases lying between them. CDR3 in DNA: TGCAGTGCTAGGGATTTCCGCCGGGACACCCAAGAGACCCAGTACTTC. It specifies CSARDFRRDTQETQYF.

The J gene is TRBJ1-2, the V gene TRBV3-1, with D uncertain. Trimming took off 4 bases at V and 8 bases at J, with 17 bases between the two ends. Germline CDR1 LGHDT, CDR2 YNNKEL (reference sequence). The CDR3 runs 14 residues. This CDR3 is CASSPPAGVGGYTF. CDR3 in DNA: TGTGCCAGCAGCCCCCCCGCGGGAGTGGGCGGCTACACCTTC. The full variable domain, its missing parts supplied by reference TRBV3-1 and TRBJ1-2, is DTAVSQTPKYLVTQMGNDKSIKCEQNLGHDTMYWYKQDSKKFLKIMFSYNNKELIINETVPNRFSPKSPDKAHLNLHINSLELGDSAVYFCASSPPAGVGGYTFGSGTRLTVV.

V is TRBV18 and J is TRBJ2-7, with 7 bases fitting TRBD2. This CDR3 has 15 amino acids. J was trimmed by 4 bases and V by 3 bases; bases with no gene match: 9. Germline-derived CDR1 and CDR2 are KGHSH and LQKENI. In DNA, the CDR3 is TGTGCCAGCTCACCCACCAGGAATAGCGGGTACGAGCAGTACTTC. This encodes CASSPTRNSGYEQYF.

The chain links TRBV7-2 to TRBJ2-7; D might be TRBD1 (6 bases). The germline gives CDR1 SGHTA, CDR2 FQGNSA. The CDR3 length is 13 residues. The V and J ends lost 4 bases and 9 bases respectively, with 16 bases between them. In DNA form, the CDR3 reads TGTGCCAGCAGCTCCGACAGGAACGGCGTGCAGTACTTC. Translating gives CASSSDRNGVQYF.

The chain is built from TRBV6-1 and TRBJ2-2; 11 positions agree with TRBD1. After removal of 7 bases from V and 6 bases from J, the junction contained 7 bases not matched to a gene. Germline values: CDR1 MNHNS, CDR2 SASEGT. The CDR3 consists of 15 residues. As DNA, the CDR3 is TGTGCCAGCAACCGAGGGACAGGGGGGCCCGGGGAGCTGTTTTTT. The encoded protein is CASNRGTGGPGELFF.

Many counts were recorded for this clonotype. The V call is TRBV7-3, the J call TRBJ2-5; 8 nucleotides agree with TRBD1. This CDR3 region has 15 residues. The V gene end was trimmed by 4 bases and the J gene end by 2 bases; junction bases not matched to a gene: 6. The V gene's germline CDR1 is SGHTA and CDR2 FQGTGA. CDR3 loop: CASSSGQGPQETQYF. As DNA, the CDR3 is TGTGCCAGCAGCTCAGGACAGGGACCTCAAGAGACCCAGTACTTC.

This sequence joins TRBV5-1 and TRBJ2-5; 7 nucleotides align to TRBD1. The CDR3 runs 14 residues. Germline-derived CDR1 and CDR2 are SGHRS and YFSETQ. Trimming cost V 4 bases and J 1 base; bases outside gene matches: 4. The chain's CDR3 is CASSPTGFQETQYF. For the CDR3, the DNA is TGCGCCAGCAGCCCGACAGGGTTCCAAGAGACCCAGTACTTC.